This T cell receptor beta chain was observed in a study of B cell selection in AIRE deficiency. CDR3 size: 14 residues. Germline CDR1 is SGHTA and CDR2 is FQGNSA. The germline V and J ends were trimmed by 2 bases and 5 bases, with 12 bases remaining between them. This clone was counted a single time. The table came from immunoSEQ multiplex PCR; TCRdb's copy has only in-frame clones and leaves some out. The repertoire has roughly 25,000 clones, around 95% of them found once; the top ten carry 0.2% to 0.25%. Conventional CD4 T cells were sorted as CD4+CD127+ cells. This sequence joins TRBV7-2 and TRBJ2-5; a possible D gene is TRBD2 (5 bases). The source is a human donor in good health. The sequencing sample was made of CD4+CD127+ conventional T cells sorted from PBMCs. The CDR3 loop reads CASSLRRAGETQYF. In DNA, the CDR3 is TGTGCCAGCAGCTTAAGGCGGGCGGGCGAGACCCAGTACTTC.